This T cell receptor (beta chain) was sequenced for a study of CD8 T cells in Susac syndrome. Study observations and caveats: By the study's own acknowledgment, its TCR sequencing and HLA analysis included relatively few individuals.

Random hexamers primed reverse transcription of roughly 0.5 to 1 ug RNA. From the immunoSEQ multiplex PCR reads, TCRdb called clonotypes with MiXCR, one entry per CDR3 protein. The table lists 250,000 to 300,000 distinct CDR3 sequences, 85% of them singletons. The V gene lost 3 bases and the J gene lost 8 bases, with 13 bases spanning the gap. Germline CDR1 and CDR2: SQVTM and ANQGSEA. The CDR3 has 12 residues. Of note for this clonotype: Antigen specificity is unknown.

This TCR derives from a human donor with multiple sclerosis. This rearrangement joins TRBV29-1 to TRBJ1-1, with D possibly being TRBD1 (5 bases). The source material was CD8+ T cells from PBMCs. CDR3 DNA sequence: TGCAGCGTTGATCGGGGCCGAAGGGAAGCTTTCTTT. It is translated as CSVDRGRREAFF.